These 13 T cell receptor beta chains originate from one sample sequenced in a study of T cells in tumors after PD-1 blockade (dated by TCRdb to about 2019). In the paper's terms, the time point label means: before anti-PD-1 therapy. The library relied on the immunoSEQ multiplex PCR assay. Drawn from immuneACCESS, this table holds only the in-frame rearrangements with V and J called that TCRdb kept. Clones are partly lost; checked studies trace under half to an unresolved V gene and leave the rest unexplained. This sample comprises approximately 59,000 clones, around three quarters of them detected only once. The ten largest clones add up to 13% of the sample. The sequencing here drew on PBMCs, taken before anti-PD-1 treatment. These receptors were collected from a human donor with basal cell carcinoma.

Written as DNA, the CDR3 is TGTGCCAGCAGCACACCCCTTACAGGGGTAGGCGGCTACACCTTC. Translation gives CASSTPLTGVGGYTF. The V call is TRBV5-4, the J call TRBJ1-2; 7 nucleotides agree with TRBD1. With V trimmed by 4 bases and J by 8 bases, 14 bases remained unmatched. This CDR3 spans 15 amino acids. Germline CDR1 reads SGHNT; CDR2 reads YYREEE (reference sequence).

The sample holds a few counts of this clone. The V gene is TRBV18, the J gene TRBJ1-5, with D unresolved. Germline V CDR1 and CDR2: KGHSH, LQKENI. V lost 6 bases, J lost 3 bases, and 9 bases lay in between. CDR3 length: 13 amino acids. The CDR3 here is CASSEGDNQPQHF. The CDR3 region has the DNA TGTGCCAGCTCTGAGGGAGACAATCAGCCCCAGCATTTT.

The chain recombines TRBV5-1 with TRBJ2-5, with 12 positions matching TRBD2. The germline V gene encodes CDR1 SGHRS and CDR2 YFSETQ. The ends lost 0 bases at V and 2 bases at J; junction bases unmatched: 2. CDR3 length equals 16 residues. This CDR3 is CASSLATSGGQETQYF. Here the CDR3 DNA reads TGCGCCAGCAGCTTGGCGACTAGCGGGGGACAAGAGACCCAGTACTTC.

This chain links TRBV27 with TRBJ2-7, with TRBD1 matching over 7 bases. CDR1 and CDR2 (germline): MNHEY, SMNVEV (reference sequence). This CDR3 has 13 residues. V shed 6 bases, J shed 0 bases, and the junction held 2 bases outside the gene matches. The CDR3 coding sequence is TGTGCCAGCAGGGGGACAGACTCCTACGAGCAGTACTTC. Encoded protein: CASRGTDSYEQYF.

The genes are TRBV6-5 and TRBJ2-5, with 7 bases lining up with TRBD2. J gave up 0 bases and V 6 bases, and 7 bases lay outside the gene matches. CDR1 and CDR2 from the germline V gene are MNHEY and SVGAGI. The CDR3 is 15 residues long. This CDR3 reads CASRVLGGYQETQYF. For the CDR3, the DNA is TGTGCCAGCAGGGTTCTGGGGGGGTACCAAGAGACCCAGTACTTC.

CDR3 amino acids: CASSHPSLAGGQETQYF. The CDR3 DNA sequence: TGTGCCAGCAGCCACCCCTCCCTAGCGGGGGGGCAAGAGACCCAGTACTTC. This rearrangement joins TRBV3-1 (or the pseudogene TRBV3-2) to TRBJ2-5; 12 bases match TRBD2. Germline CDR1 reads LGHDT; CDR2 reads YNNKEL (reference sequence). J was trimmed by 2 bases and V by 3 bases; bases with no gene match: 7. The CDR3 runs 17 residues.

The chain employs TRBV19 and TRBJ1-1; no reliable D call. CDR3 length: 12 residues. With 3 bases removed from V and 11 bases from J, the gap between germline ends came to 13 bases. Per the germline V gene, CDR1 is LNHDA and CDR2 is SQIVND (reference sequence). The CDR3 DNA is TGTGCCAGTAGTATCTCGCCTAAAGGGGCTTTCTTT. It specifies CASSISPKGAFF.

This clone was observed a single time. The genes are TRBV14 and TRBJ2-5, with D hard to call. The germline CDR1 and CDR2 sequences are SGHDN and FVKESK. The CDR3 runs to 11 residues. With 2 bases removed from V and 7 bases from J, the gap between germline ends came to 5 bases. CDR3 nucleotides: TGTGCCAGCAGCCAATTCGGGACCCAGTACTTC. It specifies CASSQFGTQYF.

The V gene is TRBV19, the J gene TRBJ2-6; 11 nucleotides line up with TRBD1. This CDR3 contains 20 residues. Per the germline V gene, CDR1 is LNHDA and CDR2 is SQIVND (reference sequence). Germline trimming cut 1 base from V and 0 bases from J; bases unmatched to any gene: 8. CDR3 loop: CASSIGRWDRGSSGANVLTF. The CDR3 bases are TGTGCCAGTAGTATAGGCCGTTGGGACAGGGGGAGCTCTGGGGCCAACGTCCTGACTTTC.

The gene calls are TRBV14 and TRBJ2-7; no clear D. CDR3 length: 15 residues. Germline-derived CDR1 and CDR2 are SGHDN and FVKESK. Trimming took 0 bases from V and 2 from J, leaving 11 bases between them. CDR3 sequence: CASSQDEALPYEQYF. CDR3 in DNA: TGTGCCAGCAGCCAAGATGAAGCATTACCCTACGAGCAGTACTTC.

This clone came up once. The gene calls are TRBV30 and TRBJ2-7; tentatively, D is TRBD1 (5 bases). The V and J ends lost 4 bases and 6 bases respectively, with 16 bases between them. The CDR3 spans 13 residues. CDR1 is GTSNPN, CDR2 SVGIG, per germline (reference sequence). CDR3 sequence reads: CAWIRAVGAEQYF. DNA for the CDR3: TGTGCCTGGATTAGGGCAGTAGGGGCCGAGCAGTACTTC.

The CDR3 loop is CASSLKVGSGGYEQYF. The DNA of the CDR3 is TGTGCCAGCAGCTTGAAGGTGGGCAGCGGGGGTTACGAGCAGTACTTC. This chain uses TRBV5-6 with TRBJ2-7; TRBD2 matches 8 bases. The germline V gene encodes CDR1 SGHDT and CDR2 YYEEEE. CDR3 length equals 16 residues. Losses at the gene ends were 1 base for V and 4 bases for J; bases not matched to a gene: 10.

The V call is TRBV30, the J call TRBJ1-1, with D possibly being TRBD1 (6 bases). V was clipped by 3 bases and J by 4 bases, with 12 bases between them. The CDR3 loop spans 13 amino acids. Germline V gives CDR1 GTSNPN, CDR2 SVGIG (reference sequence). CDR3 DNA sequence: TGTGCCTGGAGAGGGGGGGCAGTCACTGAAGCTTTCTTT. Translating it yields CAWRGGAVTEAFF. Filled out from reference TRBV30 and TRBJ1-1, the complete variable domain reads SQTIHQWPATLVQPVGSPLSLECTVEGTSNPNLYWYRQAAGRGLQLLFYSVGIGQISSEVPQNLSASRPQDRQFILSSKKLLLSDSGFYLCAWRGGAVTEAFFGQGTRLTVV.